This is a list of T cell receptor beta chains from one sample in a study of blood T cell repertoires in COVID-19. This table comes from immunoSEQ multiplex PCR, and its TCRdb copy is limited to in-frame clones, with some not included. This sample has roughly 68,000 clones, with approximately 78% found just once. The sequencing sample was made of PBMCs or T cells enriched from blood (not recorded which). The receptors here all came from a woman in her forties with acute COVID-19. Both conserved end residues are part of each CDR3. A D gene is named only where the DNA matches it firmly. Clone size is not always given. Where it is, it says once, few, many or a class for expanded clones.

DNA	CDR3	V	J	D	size
TGTGCCACCAGTGATAGGGGCCAAACAGGGGGCCCACGAGAGACCCAGTACTTC	CATSDRGQTGGPRETQYF	TRBV24-1	TRBJ2-5	TRBD1	few
TGTGCCAGCAATGCAGGGACAAGGGGGGGCTACACCTTC	CASNAGTRGGYTF	TRBV6-6	TRBJ1-2	.	.
TGTGCCAGTAGAGCCTGGGCTAGCGGGGGCCCAGAGAACACCGGGGAGCTGTTTTTT	CASRAWASGGPENTGELFF	TRBV19	TRBJ2-2	TRBD2	.
TGTGCCAGCAGCCAATCCACGGGACAAATTGAAAAACTGTTTTTT	CASSQSTGQIEKLFF	TRBV11-2	TRBJ1-4	.	.
TGTGCCAGCAGCTTAACCCTAGCGAGGGTGGCCGGGGAGCTGTTTTTT	CASSLTLARVAGELFF	TRBV7-3	TRBJ2-2	.	.
TGTGCCAGCAGTTTTATAGGGACAGGGGATAATTCACCCCTCCACTTT	CASSFIGTGDNSPLHF	TRBV27	TRBJ1-6	TRBD1	.
TGTGCCAGCAGAATGGGAGGGGGGGTCAACACCGGGGAGCTGTTTTTT	CASRMGGGVNTGELFF	TRBV27	TRBJ2-2	.	.
TGTGCCAGCTCGGACCCGGGACAGGGTAGCACCGGGGAGCTGTTTTTT	CASSDPGQGSTGELFF	TRBV18	TRBJ2-2	TRBD1	once
TGTGCCAGCGTAGGACTAGCGTTCCTCAATGAGCAGTTCTTC	CASVGLAFLNEQFF	TRBV2	TRBJ2-1	TRBD2	.
TGTGCCACCAGTGCCGGGGGTCAGGGGGTAGCCGGGGAGCTGTTTTTT	CATSAGGQGVAGELFF	TRBV24-1	TRBJ2-2	.	.
TGTGCCAGCTCACCAGGGGCAGATGAAAAACTGTTTTTT	CASSPGADEKLFF	TRBV18	TRBJ1-4	.	.
TGCGCCAGCAGTGTTGTACAGGGAAGGGCCGGGGAGCTGTTTTTT	CASSVVQGRAGELFF	TRBV10-2	TRBJ2-2	.	once